This passage covers 25 T cell receptor beta chains from one sample sequenced in a study of blood T cell repertoires in COVID-19. Here immunoSEQ multiplex PCR was the method, and the copy in TCRdb shows in-frame clones only, minus some. The sample records a few hundred thousand clones, around 85% being singletons. Specimen: peripheral blood. These receptor sequences come from a woman between 70 and 85 years old with COVID-19, enrolled during active disease.

This chain uses TRBV5-4 with TRBJ1-1; weak D call: TRBD1 (5 bases). The V end lost 2 bases, the J end lost 1 base, and 12 bases lay between the germline ends. CDR1 is SGHNT, CDR2 YYREEE, per germline (reference sequence). CDR3 length: 15 amino acids. CDR3 bases: TGTGCCAGCAGCTTCCGGGGGAGGGGGAACACTGAAGCTTTCTTT. This encodes CASSFRGRGNTEAFF.

V is TRBV7-2 and J is TRBJ1-5; TRBD1 matches 7 bases. This CDR3 spans 15 amino acids. After removal of 4 bases from V and 4 bases from J, the junction contained 7 bases not matched to a gene. In germline, CDR1 is SGHTA, CDR2 FQGNSA. In nucleotides, the CDR3 is TGTGCCAGCAGCTCGACAGGGACACGAAATCAGCCCCAGCATTTT. As protein: CASSSTGTRNQPQHF.

This clone was counted a single time. In nucleotides, the CDR3 is TGTGCCAGCAGCCCCGGGACAGGGGGTGGCGGACAAGAGACCCAGTACTTC. This codes for CASSPGTGGGGQETQYF. The chain employs TRBV9 and TRBJ2-5; 11 positions agree with TRBD1. Germline CDR1 and CDR2: SGDLS and YYNGEE. The CDR3 covers 17 residues. With V trimmed by 4 bases and J by 2 bases, 10 bases remained unmatched. Looking up the rest from reference TRBV9 and TRBJ2-5 gives the full variable domain: DSGVTQTPKHLITATGQRVTLRCSPRSGDLSVYWYQQSLDQGLQFLIQYYNGEERAKGNILERFSAQQFPDLHSELNLSSLELGDSALYFCASSPGTGGGGQETQYFGPGTRLLVL.

V usage is TRBV4-3 and J usage is TRBJ2-3; 9 bases match TRBD1. The CDR3 runs 15 residues. The V gene end was trimmed by 4 bases and the J gene end by 4 bases; junction bases not matched to a gene: 6. CDR1 is LGHNA, CDR2 YSLEER, per germline. CDR3: CASSPPGQGADTQYF. CDR3 bases: TGCGCCAGCAGCCCCCCGGGACAGGGAGCAGATACGCAGTATTTT.

V and J are TRBV11-3 and TRBJ2-7; 8 bases fit TRBD1. There are 13 residues in the CDR3. The germline gives CDR1 SGHNT, CDR2 YENEEA. The V segment lost 6 bases and the J segment 2 bases; nucleotides outside the gene matches: 3. The chain's CDR3 is CASSRTGTYEQYF. CDR3 sequence (DNA): TGTGCCAGCAGTCGGACAGGGACCTACGAGCAGTACTTC. Based on the CDR3 plus reference TRBV11-3 and TRBJ2-7, the full variable domain is EAGVVQSPRYKIIEKKQPVAFWCNPISGHNTLYWYLQNLGQGPELLIRYENEEAVDDSQLPKDRFSAERLKGVDSTLKIQPAELGDSAVYLCASSRTGTYEQYFGPGTRLTVT.

In this sample, this clone turned up a few times. The chain has TRBV7-8 and TRBJ1-6; 9 nucleotides align to TRBD1. The V gene end was trimmed by 5 bases and the J gene end by 10 bases; junction bases not matched to a gene: 6. The CDR3 spans 14 residues. Looked up from germline, CDR1 is SGHVS and CDR2 is FQNEAQ. In nucleotides, the CDR3 is TGTGCCAGCAGCACAGGGGGCGCTCAGTCACCCCTCCACTTT. It is translated as CASSTGGAQSPLHF.

The V gene is TRBV27, the J gene TRBJ2-1, with 8 bases identical to TRBD2. CDR3 size: 16 residues. From germline, CDR1 is MNHEY and CDR2 SMNVEV (reference sequence). Losses at the gene ends were 2 bases for V and 10 bases for J; bases not matched to a gene: 13. The CDR3: CASSLSVTSGRGEQFF. The DNA for the CDR3 is TGTGCCAGCAGTTTAAGCGTAACTAGCGGTAGGGGGGAGCAGTTCTTC.

V and J are TRBV7-2 and TRBJ2-7; 8 bases fit TRBD2. CDR3 length: 15 amino acids. V lost 5 bases, J lost 0 bases, and 6 bases stayed unmatched. Germline V CDR1 and CDR2: SGHTA, FQGNSA. In nucleotides, the CDR3 is TGTGCCAGCAGCCTGAGCGGGGGCACCTCCTACGAGCAGTACTTC. It encodes CASSLSGGTSYEQYF.

The chain carries TRBV7-8 and TRBJ1-5, with D possibly matching TRBD1 (6 bases). V lost 0 bases, J lost 6 bases, and 15 bases lay in between. The germline V gene encodes CDR1 SGHVS and CDR2 FQNEAQ. The CDR3 is 16 amino acids. The CDR3, as DNA: TGTGCCAGCAGCTTAGCGAGGGGGGGCGTTGGTCAGCCCCAGCATTTT. Its translation: CASSLARGGVGQPQHF.

The chain joins TRBV4-2 to TRBJ1-5, with D tentatively TRBD1 (6 bases). The CDR3 consists of 15 residues. V was shortened by 3 bases and J by 3 bases, with 12 bases between the two germline ends. In germline, CDR1 is LGHNA, CDR2 YNFKEQ. In DNA, the CDR3 is TGTGCCAGCAGCCAGGAGGACAGAATCAATCAGCCCCAGCATTTT. The encoded protein is CASSQEDRINQPQHF.

The table lists this clone with a count of one. The chain is built from TRBV7-2 and TRBJ2-3; a possible D gene is TRBD2 (7 bases). The CDR3 spans 15 residues. V was trimmed by 0 bases and J by 4 bases, leaving 11 bases between them. Per germline, CDR1 SGHTA and CDR2 FQGNSA. CDR3 region: CASSLAGGPADTQYF. CDR3 nucleotide sequence: TGTGCCAGCAGCTTAGCGGGGGGGCCAGCAGATACGCAGTATTTT.

This clone was detected a few times. The V gene is TRBV30, the J gene TRBJ2-1; 15 positions agree with TRBD2. After removal of 8 bases from V and 0 bases from J, the junction contained 8 bases not matched to a gene. The CDR3 totals 17 residues. Germline V gene data show CDR1 as GTSNPN and CDR2 as SVGIG (reference sequence). CDR3 protein: CAVPGLAGGSSYNEQFF. The CDR3 nucleotides are TGTGCCGTACCGGGACTAGCGGGAGGCAGCTCCTACAATGAGCAGTTCTTC.

V gene TRBV5-6 combines with J gene TRBJ2-7; perhaps TRBD2 as D (5 bases). CDR1 and CDR2 from the germline V gene are SGHDT and YYEEEE. This CDR3 has 14 amino acids. V was shortened by 2 bases and J by 7 bases, with 16 bases between the two germline ends. The chain's CDR3 is CASSLGGSLVEQYF. The CDR3 nucleotides read TGTGCCAGCAGCTTAGGCGGGTCCTTGGTGGAGCAGTACTTC. The full variable domain, with the rest looked up from reference TRBV5-6 and TRBJ2-7, is DAGVTQSPTHLIKTRGQQVTLRCSPKSGHDTVSWYQQALGQGPQFIFQYYEEEERQRGNFPDRFSGHQFPNYSSELNVNALLLGDSALYLCASSLGGSLVEQYFGPGTRLTVT.

The rearrangement joins TRBV3-1 (or the pseudogene TRBV3-2) to TRBJ1-5; possible D gene TRBD1, 5 bases. The CDR3 is made up of 15 amino acids. The V end was cut by 1 base, the J end by 4 bases, with 11 bases between. From germline, CDR1 is LGHDT and CDR2 YNNKEL (reference sequence). The CDR3 spells CASSQGRGPNQPQHF. CDR3 in DNA: TGTGCCAGCAGCCAAGGTAGGGGTCCGAATCAGCCCCAGCATTTT.

V is TRBV11-3 and J is TRBJ1-1, with D possibly being TRBD1 (5 bases). Trimming shortened V by 0 bases and J by 3 bases, and 11 bases separated the two germline ends. This CDR3 is 15 amino acids long. Germline CDR1 and CDR2: SGHNT and YENEEA. CDR3 nucleotide sequence: TGTGCCAGCAGCTTAGAAGGGGCCAGGTACACTGAAGCTTTCTTT. Amino acids: CASSLEGARYTEAFF.

CDR3 amino acids: CASRGTTTNEKLFF. In nucleotides, the CDR3 is TGTGCCAGCAGAGGGACAACAACTAATGAAAAACTGTTTTTT. The chain recombines TRBV2 with TRBJ1-4, with a weak D call TRBD1 (6 bases). Germline assignment: CDR1 SNHLY and CDR2 FYNNEI. V lost 6 bases and J lost 0, with 8 bases in between. CDR3 size: 14 residues.

This chain joins TRBV9 and TRBJ1-2, with D perhaps matching TRBD1 (5 bases). Trimming cost V 4 bases and J 0 bases, with 7 bases left between them. CDR3 length equals 13 residues. Germline V gives CDR1 SGDLS, CDR2 YYNGEE. The CDR3 region has the DNA TGTGCCAGCAGCCAAGGGGCTAACTATGGCTACACCTTC. As protein: CASSQGANYGYTF.

The V call is TRBV6-6, the J call TRBJ1-5, with TRBD1 matching 8 bases. The germline V gene encodes CDR1 MNHNY and CDR2 SVGAGI (reference sequence). The CDR3 totals 17 residues. Losses at the gene ends were 5 bases for V and 0 bases for J; bases not matched to a gene: 9. CDR3 nucleotide sequence: TGTGCCAGCAGTCCCAGGACAGGGTCTTTTAGCAATCAGCCCCAGCATTTT. The encoded protein is CASSPRTGSFSNQPQHF.

This clone was seen more than once but under ten times. The chain has TRBV6-2 or TRBV6-3 and TRBJ1-5; 8 nucleotides line up with TRBD1. J lost 7 bases, V lost 6 bases, and 5 bases had no gene match. Germline-derived CDR1 and CDR2 are MNHEY and SVGEGT. The CDR3 loop spans 13 amino acids. CDR3 region: CASSRGPEQPQHF. The CDR3 bases are TGTGCCAGCAGCAGGGGGCCGGAGCAGCCCCAGCATTTT.

The chain recombines TRBV7-9 with TRBJ2-2; D is unresolved. CDR3 size: 15 residues. CDR1 is SEHNR and CDR2 is FQNEAQ in the germline V gene (reference sequence). V lost 7 bases and J 1 base, leaving 13 bases between the germline ends. CDR3 nucleotides: TGTGCCAGCATCTACGGAGCCGTGAACACCGGGGAGCTGTTTTTT. It encodes CASIYGAVNTGELFF.

This rearrangement joins TRBV5-6 to TRBJ1-6, with TRBD1 identical over 8 bases. Losses at the gene ends were 4 bases for V and 8 bases for J; bases not matched to a gene: 8. This CDR3 region has 15 residues. Germline V CDR1 and CDR2: SGHDT, YYEEEE. The CDR3 loop reads CASSLQPGGDSPLHF. In nucleotides, the CDR3 is TGTGCCAGCAGCCTACAACCAGGGGGCGATTCACCCCTCCACTTT.

This chain links TRBV5-1 with TRBJ2-3; 10 bases are a match to TRBD2. V gave up 4 bases and J gave up 1 base; unmatched junction bases: 6. Germline loops: CDR1 SGHRS, CDR2 YFSETQ. CDR3 length: 16 residues. CDR3 nucleotide sequence: TGCGCCAGCAGCCCGCTAGCGGGGGCCCGCACAGATACGCAGTATTTT. Amino acids: CASSPLAGARTDTQYF.

This clone has a single count. The genes are TRBV7-6 and TRBJ1-6, with D uncertain. V lost 2 bases, J lost 10 bases, and 12 bases lay in between. The V gene's germline CDR1 is SGHVS and CDR2 FNYEAQ. This CDR3 spans 14 amino acids. The CDR3 DNA sequence: TGTGCCAGCAGCTTAAGCACTAGCGGATCACCCCTCCACTTT. It is translated as CASSLSTSGSPLHF.

This clone was recorded only once. The chain uses TRBV6-2 or TRBV6-3 and TRBJ1-2, with D possibly matching TRBD1 (5 bases). Germline V gene lookup returns CDR1 MNHEY and CDR2 SVGEGT. CDR3 length: 12 residues. The V gene lost 5 bases and the J gene lost 6 bases, with 10 bases spanning the gap. The CDR3 sequence: CASSTRQNGYTF. CDR3 coding DNA: TGTGCCAGCAGTACCAGACAGAATGGCTACACCTTC.

V and J are TRBV5-1 and TRBJ2-3, with TRBD1 identical over 9 bases. Germline V lookup: CDR1 SGHRS, CDR2 YFSETQ. CDR3 length: 15 amino acids. J was trimmed by 1 base and V by 4 bases; bases with no gene match: 4. In DNA, the CDR3 is TGCGCCAGCAGCCCTAGGACAGGGGGCACAGATACGCAGTATTTT. Translated: CASSPRTGGTDTQYF.